The clone carrying this T cell receptor (beta chain) was counted once. Looked up from germline, CDR1 is SGHRS and CDR2 is YFSETQ. The CDR3 loop spans 13 amino acids. The germline V and J ends were trimmed by 4 bases and 5 bases, with 10 bases remaining between them. The assay was immunoSEQ multiplex PCR, and TCRdb's table has in-frame clones only and misses some. This table holds more than 850,000 clones, roughly 74% found once. The data originate from a study of shared clonotypes between healthy human individuals. Study-level background: Each donor contributed plates that comprised three CD4 naive, three CD4 memory, two CD8 naive and one CD8 memory.

The chain recombines TRBV5-1 with TRBJ2-1; D unresolved. Sequencing input: memory CD4+ T cells from PBMCs. Subset described: CD45RA-negative fraction. The sequence was obtained from a man aged 18 to 29 in good health. Some clones in this sample may be carry-over from other donors' samples. The CDR3 region has the DNA TGCGCCAGCAGCCGCCAGACTGACAATGAGCAGTTCTTC. This gives the protein CASSRQTDNEQFF.